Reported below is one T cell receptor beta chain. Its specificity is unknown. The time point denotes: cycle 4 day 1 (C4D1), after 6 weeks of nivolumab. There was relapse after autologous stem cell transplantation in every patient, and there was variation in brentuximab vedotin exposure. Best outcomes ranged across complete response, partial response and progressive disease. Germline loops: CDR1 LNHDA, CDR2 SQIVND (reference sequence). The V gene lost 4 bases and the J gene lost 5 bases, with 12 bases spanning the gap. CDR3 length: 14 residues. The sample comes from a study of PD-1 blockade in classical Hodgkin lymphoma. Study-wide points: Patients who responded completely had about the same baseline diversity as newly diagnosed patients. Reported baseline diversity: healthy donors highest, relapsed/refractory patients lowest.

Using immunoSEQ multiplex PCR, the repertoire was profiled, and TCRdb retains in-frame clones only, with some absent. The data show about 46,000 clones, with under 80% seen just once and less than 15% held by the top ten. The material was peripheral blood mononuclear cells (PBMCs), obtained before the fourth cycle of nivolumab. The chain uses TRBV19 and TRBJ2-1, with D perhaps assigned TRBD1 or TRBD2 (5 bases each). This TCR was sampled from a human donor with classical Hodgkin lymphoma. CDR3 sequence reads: CASSKKGRNNEQFF. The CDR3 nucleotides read TGTGCCAGTAGTAAAAAGGGACGGAACAATGAGCAGTTCTTC.